This T cell receptor (beta chain) was documented in a study of T cell repertoires in aging, cancer and after chemotherapy. Study results and caveats: Rebound thymic output was suggested by rising median generation probability during chemotherapy in each cancer cohort.

On this clonotype: Its antigen is undetermined. Being one base from a much bigger clone, this may be a read error.

V lost 5 bases and J 6 bases, leaving 23 bases between the germline ends. The CDR3 is 16 amino acids. Germline assignment: CDR1 MNHNS and CDR2 SASEGT. Amplification of TCR beta used genomic DNA extracted from peripheral blood. Rearranged V-D-J TRB sequences were amplified with a mixed TRB-A/B primer pool. TCRdb analysed the multiplex PCR reads with MiXCR anew, one entry per CDR3 protein. The repertoire has about 11,000 distinct CDR3 sequences, just under 30% of them found once; the top ten carry approximately 2%. The clonotype was recovered from a human donor in good health. The sequenced sample consisted of blood. J is TRBJ2-7 and V is TRBV6-1; tentatively, D is TRBD1 or TRBD2 (5 bases each). For the CDR3, the DNA is TGTGCCAGCAGTTACTTGGGGCAGACGGGGACGGCCGAGCAGTACTTC. As protein: CASSYLGQTGTAEQYF.